The rows below give T cell receptor beta chains drawn from one sample of a study of T-cell reconstitution after alpha-beta-depleted transplantation in children. TCRdb re-called the PCR reads with MiXCR, one entry per CDR3 protein. The sample has about 200,000 distinct CDR3 sequences; approximately 7% are singletons. The starting material was PBMCs, obtained before TCRalphabeta/CD19-depleted stem cell transplant. Receptor source: a boy aged 2 to 9 with acute lymphoblastic leukemia, due to receive a stem cell transplant. CDR3s include the opening cysteine and the closing phenylalanine or tryptophan. Each record gives: D gene, clone size, J gene, V gene, CDR3 protein, CDR3 DNA. D genes are given only for firm matches. Clone size is stated in some rows and not others, as once, few, many or a class when expanded.

d_gene: NA; abundance: many; j_gene: TRBJ2-4; v_gene: TRBV20-1; CDR3aa: CSASDGPAKNIQYF; CDR3nt: TGCAGTGCTAGCGACGGACCGGCCAAAAACATTCAGTACTTC
d_gene: TRBD1; abundance: few; j_gene: TRBJ1-2; v_gene: TRBV12-3/TRBV12-4; CDR3aa: CASSSRTGYYGYTF; CDR3nt: TGTGCCAGCAGTTCCCGGACAGGTTACTATGGCTACACCTTC
d_gene: NA; abundance: many; j_gene: TRBJ1-1; v_gene: TRBV28; CDR3aa: CASLGGAEMNTEAFF; CDR3nt: TGTGCCTCCCTGGGGGGCGCCGAGATGAACACTGAAGCTTTCTTT
d_gene: NA; abundance: many; j_gene: TRBJ1-1; v_gene: TRBV28; CDR3aa: CASRPGQNTEAFF; CDR3nt: TGTGCCAGCAGGCCGGGACAGAACACTGAAGCTTTCTTT
d_gene: TRBD2; abundance: many; j_gene: TRBJ2-3; v_gene: TRBV10-1; CDR3aa: CASSENPPGLAPDTQYF; CDR3nt: TGCGCCAGCAGTGAGAATCCCCCGGGACTAGCGCCAGATACGCAGTATTTT
d_gene: TRBD1; abundance: many; j_gene: TRBJ1-4; v_gene: TRBV7-2; CDR3aa: CASSPRDSPNEKLFF; CDR3nt: TGTGCCAGCAGCCCCCGGGACAGCCCTAATGAAAAACTGTTTTTT
d_gene: TRBD1; abundance: many; j_gene: TRBJ2-7; v_gene: TRBV20-1; CDR3aa: CSAGDSPYEQYF; CDR3nt: TGCAGTGCAGGGGACAGCCCCTACGAGCAGTACTTC
d_gene: NA; abundance: many; j_gene: TRBJ2-1; v_gene: TRBV12-3/TRBV12-4; CDR3aa: CASSLPRAGAPNEQFF; CDR3nt: TGTGCCAGCAGTCTACCTCGGGCAGGGGCCCCCAATGAGCAGTTCTTC
d_gene: NA; abundance: NA; j_gene: TRBJ2-3; v_gene: TRBV7-4; CDR3aa: CASSKDVSRGRCTDTQYF; CDR3nt: TGTGCCAGCAGTAAAGATGTGTCGAGGGGGAGATGCACAGATACGCAGTATTTT
d_gene: NA; abundance: many; j_gene: TRBJ2-7; v_gene: TRBV5-6; CDR3aa: CASSLWGTRDEQYF; CDR3nt: TGTGCCAGCAGCCTGTGGGGGACTCGAGATGAGCAGTACTTC
d_gene: NA; abundance: many; j_gene: TRBJ1-1; v_gene: TRBV13; CDR3aa: CASSLFPGEAFF; CDR3nt: TGTGCCAGCAGCCTCTTCCCCGGTGAAGCTTTCTTT
d_gene: NA; abundance: many; j_gene: TRBJ2-2; v_gene: TRBV12-3/TRBV12-4; CDR3aa: CASSFRATGELFF; CDR3nt: TGTGCCAGCAGTTTTAGGGCCACCGGGGAGCTGTTTTTT
d_gene: NA; abundance: many; j_gene: TRBJ2-5; v_gene: TRBV12-3/TRBV12-4; CDR3aa: CASSLLEETQYF; CDR3nt: TGTGCCAGCAGTTTATTAGAAGAGACCCAGTACTTC
d_gene: NA; abundance: few; j_gene: TRBJ1-1; v_gene: TRBV4-1; CDR3aa: CASSHGAVRNYEAFF; CDR3nt: TGCGCCAGCAGCCATGGGGCGGTCAGAAACTATGAAGCTTTCTTT
d_gene: TRBD1; abundance: many; j_gene: TRBJ2-7; v_gene: TRBV6-1; CDR3aa: CASLYRQGSIYEQYF; CDR3nt: TGTGCCAGCTTATACCGACAGGGTAGTATCTACGAGCAGTACTTC
d_gene: TRBD2; abundance: many; j_gene: TRBJ2-1; v_gene: TRBV9; CDR3aa: CASSGDGGSSVEQFF; CDR3nt: TGTGCCAGCAGCGGTGACGGGGGGTCTTCGGTTGAGCAGTTCTTC
d_gene: NA; abundance: few; j_gene: TRBJ2-2; v_gene: TRBV5-1; CDR3aa: CASQQGIGTGELFF; CDR3nt: TGCGCCAGCCAACAGGGAATAGGGACCGGGGAGCTGTTTTTT
d_gene: NA; abundance: few; j_gene: TRBJ2-7; v_gene: TRBV11-2; CDR3aa: CASSSIKGGSSYEQYF; CDR3nt: TGTGCCAGCAGCTCTATTAAGGGGGGGAGCTCCTACGAGCAGTACTTC
d_gene: NA; abundance: many; j_gene: TRBJ2-2; v_gene: TRBV12-3/TRBV12-4; CDR3aa: CASRPEGVGTGELFF; CDR3nt: TGTGCCAGCAGACCCGAGGGGGTCGGCACCGGGGAGCTGTTTTTT
d_gene: NA; abundance: many; j_gene: TRBJ2-7; v_gene: TRBV7-2; CDR3aa: CASSLNDYEQYF; CDR3nt: TGTGCCAGCAGCTTAAACGACTACGAGCAGTACTTC
d_gene: TRBD2; abundance: NA; j_gene: TRBJ2-1; v_gene: TRBV15; CDR3aa: CATSRSGLAVDEQFF; CDR3nt: TGTGCCACCAGCAGAAGCGGACTAGCGGTCGATGAGCAGTTCTTC
d_gene: NA; abundance: many; j_gene: TRBJ2-3; v_gene: TRBV7-3; CDR3aa: CASSWGLAGATDTQYF; CDR3nt: TGTGCCAGCAGCTGGGGACTTGCGGGGGCTACAGATACGCAGTATTTT